Listed below are T cell receptor beta chains from one sample, sequenced in a study of response to subunit inactivated influenza vaccine. TCRdb reanalysed the RT-PCR reads using MiXCR and keeps one entry per CDR3 protein. The sample consists of about 520,000 distinct CDR3 sequences, roughly 7.9% of them appearing once. The sequencing used PBMCs from blood, collected 23 months after vaccination. Receptors originate from a man aged 50-75 years who received an inactivated influenza vaccine. Both conserved end residues are part of each CDR3.

>TRBV7-9|TRBJ1-3|14
CASSRAGAGNTIYF
>TRBV11-2|TRBJ2-3|15
CASSLVRGGTDTQYF
>TRBV9|TRBJ2-3|16
CASSVPIAVGTDTQYF
>TRBV28|TRBJ1-2|12
CASMLRGHGYTF
>TRBV7-9|TRBJ2-2|11
CASQVTGELFF
>TRBV24-1|TRBJ2-7|16
CATSDWEPGRPCGQYF
>TRBV5-1|TRBJ2-1|15
CASSFSGGPEDEQFF
>TRBV7-9|TRBJ1-1|16
CASSLRGQGVWTEAFF
>TRBV20-1|TRBJ2-5|12
CSASMVRGTQYF
>TRBV30|TRBJ2-5|14
CAWSGGTAGYTQYF
>TRBV11-1|TRBJ2-1|15
CASSLRQGEFDEQFF
>TRBV7-6|TRBJ2-1|14
CASSLPSGVGEQFF
>TRBV2|TRBJ1-2|15
CASTAGQGRNYGYTF
>TRBV7-2|TRBJ1-5|16
CASSYGAGVSNQPQHF
>TRBV6-1|TRBJ1-2|13
CASRKDRRGGYTF
>TRBV12-3/TRBV12-4|TRBJ1-1|15
CASSLANIRRAEAFF
>TRBV12-3/TRBV12-4|TRBJ2-2|14
CASSLGGKYGELFF
>TRBV7-9|TRBJ2-1|15
CASIRQAEGFNEQFF
>TRBV4-2|TRBJ2-1|13
CASSQAEGGEQFF
>TRBV5-1|TRBJ1-1|15
CASSSQGARNTEAFF
>TRBV10-3|TRBJ2-2|15
CAISDGRTNTGELFF
>TRBV5-1|TRBJ2-7|14
CASSQGVYLYEQYF
>TRBV12-3/TRBV12-4|TRBJ1-6|14
CASSSGALNSPLHF
>TRBV5-1|TRBJ2-5|16
CASSAGLAGDQETQYF
>TRBV19|TRBJ2-4|13
CASISRAKNIQYF
>TRBV6-6|TRBJ2-7|13
CASRTNQQGEQYF
>TRBV27|TRBJ2-3|18
CASSVGLAGSPSTDTQYF
>TRBV20-1|TRBJ2-1|13
CSARDSWSLGQFF
>TRBV5-1|TRBJ2-5|16
CASSLTGTGKQETQYF
>TRBV12-3/TRBV12-4|TRBJ2-1|13
CGRLTSPSNEQFF
>TRBV12-3/TRBV12-4|TRBJ1-5|14
CASSLKGGGQPQHF
>TRBV4-1|TRBJ1-1|15
CASSQWASMNTEAFF
>TRBV7-9|TRBJ2-5|13
CASGGRNQETQYF
>TRBV20-1|TRBJ1-1|14
CSARDAFANTEAFF
>TRBV10-3|TRBJ2-2|16
CAISERDRVNTGELFF
>TRBV20-1|TRBJ1-6|13
CSARTQDNSPLHF
>TRBV2|TRBJ2-4|15
CASSGLARAKNIQYF
>TRBV20-1|TRBJ2-1|18
CSAKGLPGLAGDYDEQFF
>TRBV18|TRBJ2-5|18
CASSLGEFLATKEETQYF
>TRBV12-3/TRBV12-4|TRBJ1-5|14
CASSFSGRNQPQHF
>TRBV7-2|TRBJ2-5|11
CASTLYETQYF
>TRBV4-3|TRBJ2-3|18
CASSHNLVGRSTTDTQYF
>TRBV6-2/TRBV6-3|TRBJ2-5|12
CASSPLSETQYF
>TRBV4-1|TRBJ2-2|15
CASSQGPLHTGELFF
>TRBV18|TRBJ1-4|15
CASSPQGSTNEKLFF
>TRBV6-2/TRBV6-3|TRBJ2-1|13
CASVQHSYNEQFF
>TRBV18|TRBJ2-1|15
CASSSLAGVQNEQFF
>TRBV7-3|TRBJ2-1|17
CASSQAGGPGLRNEQFF
>TRBV6-2/TRBV6-3|TRBJ2-3|14
CASGGTSYTDTQYF
>TRBV3-1|TRBJ2-1|15
CASSSGWAGHNEQFF
>TRBV6-5|TRBJ2-3|15
CASSFSSGGTDTQYF
>TRBV20-1|TRBJ2-2|14
CSAPDREGTGELFF
>TRBV5-1|TRBJ2-5|14
CASSLEGLRETQYF
>TRBV2|TRBJ2-7|14
CASSEDRGPYEQYF
>TRBV5-4|TRBJ2-5|15
CASSLAGRGRETQYF